The sequence of this T cell receptor beta chain was determined in a study of T cell repertoires in cytomegalovirus infection (dated by TCRdb to about 2019). About the study as a whole: The HLA type of each donor mattered for the analysis, because public TCR beta signatures pointed to carriage of CMV infection along with the matching HLA type. Paper-wide results and their limitations: Carriers of CMV infection plus the relevant HLA type were discriminated by the cumulative frequency of public TCR beta family members in the study cohort and in an independent 352-donor cohort. The ex vivo response was dominated by HLA-C-restricted CMV-specific TCR beta clonotypes, which also provided the single most frequent clonotype in two of eight donors.

TCRdb records Illumina HiSeq 1500 as the sequencer. Using fastp at Q25 and MiXCR, TCRdb reprocessed the public reads and kept productive beta chains. Duplicate CDR3 protein sequences are folded into a single record with the most common DNA and genes. A total of 300,000 to 400,000 distinct CDR3 sequences appear in this sample, around a sixth of them only once. The ten largest clones represent approximately 10% of the sample. The CDR3 starts with the cysteine, ends with the phenylalanine, and has 16 residues. The kept DNA is CDR3 alone, 48 bases in frame from the first base. The CDR1 and CDR2 encoded by the germline V gene are SGHTA and FQGNSA. V sheds 1 base and J sheds 0 bases, leaving 10 bases between their ends. This clonotype was recorded at least ten times. Its binding antigen is unknown. No qualities accompany the bases; no much larger clone lies one base away.

The clonotype comes from a human donor in good health (CMV status not recorded). Some clones in this sample may be carry-over from other donors' samples. Sample: PBMCs. The rearranged segments are TRBV7-2 and TRBJ2-1; possibly the D gene is TRBD2, per 6 matching bases. The CDR3 region: CASSLGSSGSYNEQFF. The sequenced DNA is TGTGCCAGCAGCTTAGGCAGTAGCGGCTCCTACAATGAGCAGTTCTTC.